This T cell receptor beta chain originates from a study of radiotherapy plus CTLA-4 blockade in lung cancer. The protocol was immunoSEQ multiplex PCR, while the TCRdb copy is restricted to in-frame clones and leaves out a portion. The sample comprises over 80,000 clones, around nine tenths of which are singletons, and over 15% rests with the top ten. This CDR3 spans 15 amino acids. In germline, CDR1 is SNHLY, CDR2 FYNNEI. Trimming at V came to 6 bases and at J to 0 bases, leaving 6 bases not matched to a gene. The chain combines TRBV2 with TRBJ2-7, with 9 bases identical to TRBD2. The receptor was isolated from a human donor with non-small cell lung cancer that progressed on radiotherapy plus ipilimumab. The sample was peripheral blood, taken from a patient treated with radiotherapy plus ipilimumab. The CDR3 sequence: CASRHKTSGSYEQYF. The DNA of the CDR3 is TGTGCCAGCAGACATAAGACTAGCGGCTCCTACGAGCAGTACTTC.